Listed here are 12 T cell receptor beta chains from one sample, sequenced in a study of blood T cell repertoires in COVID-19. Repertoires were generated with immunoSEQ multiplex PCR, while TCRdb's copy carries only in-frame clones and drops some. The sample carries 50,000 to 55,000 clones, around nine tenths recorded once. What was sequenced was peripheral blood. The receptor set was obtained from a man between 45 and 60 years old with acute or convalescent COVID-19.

The DNA of the CDR3 is TGCGCCAGCACCCTTGAGGGTACAGATACGCAGTATTTT. This sequence encodes CASTLEGTDTQYF. This chain connects TRBV5-1 to TRBJ2-3; possibly TRBD2 for D (5 bases). Germline assignment: CDR1 SGHRS and CDR2 YFSETQ. V lost 6 bases to trimming and J lost 3 bases, with 11 bases between them. This CDR3 is built from 13 residues.

CDR3 loop: CASSDYSGELFF. The CDR3 DNA reads TGTGCCAGCAGTGACTACTCCGGGGAGCTGTTTTTT. This chain links TRBV2 with TRBJ2-2; D not certain. The CDR3 is 12 residues long. Trimming removed 3 bases from V and 6 bases from J, with 5 bases in between. From germline, CDR1 is SNHLY and CDR2 FYNNEI.

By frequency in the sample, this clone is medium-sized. The CDR3 here is CASSLSRGSGANVLTF. Written as DNA, the CDR3 is TGTGCCAGCAGTTTATCCAGGGGTTCTGGGGCCAACGTCCTGACTTTC. The chain combines TRBV28 with TRBJ2-6; tentative D call: TRBD1 (6 bases). V lost 1 base to trimming and J lost 1 base, with 8 bases between them. Germline loops: CDR1 MDHEN, CDR2 SYDVKM. This CDR3 spans 16 amino acids.

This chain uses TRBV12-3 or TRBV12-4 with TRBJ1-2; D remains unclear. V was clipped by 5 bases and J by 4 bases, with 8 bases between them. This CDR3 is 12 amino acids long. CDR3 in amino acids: CASSLRSYGYTF. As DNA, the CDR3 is TGTGCCAGCAGTCTCCGGAGCTATGGCTACACCTTC.

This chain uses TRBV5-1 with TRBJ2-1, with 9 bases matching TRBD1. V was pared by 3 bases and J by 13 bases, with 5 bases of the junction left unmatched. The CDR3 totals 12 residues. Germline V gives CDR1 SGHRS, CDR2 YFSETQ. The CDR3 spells CASSSGQGPQFF. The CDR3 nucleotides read TGCGCCAGCAGCTCCGGACAGGGGCCCCAGTTCTTC.

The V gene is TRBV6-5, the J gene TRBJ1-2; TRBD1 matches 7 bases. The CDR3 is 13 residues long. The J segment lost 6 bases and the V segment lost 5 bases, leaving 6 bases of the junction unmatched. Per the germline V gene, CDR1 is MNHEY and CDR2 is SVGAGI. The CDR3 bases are TGTGCCAGCAGTACCCGACAGGGCGATGGCTACACCTTC. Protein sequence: CASSTRQGDGYTF.

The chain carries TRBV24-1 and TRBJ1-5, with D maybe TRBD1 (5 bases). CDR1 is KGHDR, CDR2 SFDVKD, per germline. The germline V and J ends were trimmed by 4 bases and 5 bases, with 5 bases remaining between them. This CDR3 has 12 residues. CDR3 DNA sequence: TGTGCCACCAGTGAACAGGATCAGCCCCAGCATTTT. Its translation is CATSEQDQPQHF.

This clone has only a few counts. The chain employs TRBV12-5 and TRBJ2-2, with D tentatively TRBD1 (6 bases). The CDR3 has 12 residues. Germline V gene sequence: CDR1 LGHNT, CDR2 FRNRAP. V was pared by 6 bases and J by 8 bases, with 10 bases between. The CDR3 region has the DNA TGTGCTAGTGGAGACAGGAAGGGGGAGCTGTTTTTT. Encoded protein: CASGDRKGELFF.

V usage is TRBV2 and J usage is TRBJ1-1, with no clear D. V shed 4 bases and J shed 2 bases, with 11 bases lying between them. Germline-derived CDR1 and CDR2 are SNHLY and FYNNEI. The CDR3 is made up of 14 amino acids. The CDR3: CASSGEVINTEAFF. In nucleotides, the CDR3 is TGTGCCAGCAGTGGCGAGGTGATAAACACTGAAGCTTTCTTT.

The DNA for the CDR3 is TGTGCCACCCACCAGGACCAAGAGACCCAGTACTTC. Protein sequence: CATHQDQETQYF. The rearrangement uses TRBV7-8 and TRBJ2-5; D remains unclear. V lost 10 bases and J lost 0, with 9 bases in between. Germline V CDR1 and CDR2: SGHVS, FQNEAQ. This CDR3 is built from 12 residues.

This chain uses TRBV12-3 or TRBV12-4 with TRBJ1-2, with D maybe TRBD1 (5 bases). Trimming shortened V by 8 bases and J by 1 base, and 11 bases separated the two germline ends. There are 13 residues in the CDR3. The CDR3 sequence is CASRTPDNYGYTF. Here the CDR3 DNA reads TGTGCCAGCCGGACACCAGATAACTATGGCTACACCTTC.

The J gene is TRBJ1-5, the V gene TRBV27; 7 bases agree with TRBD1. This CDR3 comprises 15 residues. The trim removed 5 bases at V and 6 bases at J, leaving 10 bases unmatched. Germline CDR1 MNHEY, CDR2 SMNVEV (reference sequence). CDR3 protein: CASSPTRTGRQPQHF. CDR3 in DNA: TGTGCCAGCAGTCCCACCAGGACAGGACGTCAGCCCCAGCATTTT.